In its sample, the clone carrying this T cell receptor beta chain was seen a few times. This entry belongs to a study of blood T cell repertoires in COVID-19. The overall study: Spain, Italy and the United States supplied samples that represented acute and convalescent COVID-19. Sample material is recorded as cDNA or gDNA derived from T cells, B-cell-depleted T cells, or PBMCs.

Looked up from germline, CDR1 is LNHDA and CDR2 is SQIVND (reference sequence). Between the trimmed V and J ends, which lost 5 bases and 0 bases, there was a span of 17 bases. The CDR3 loop spans 18 amino acids. Method: immunoSEQ multiplex PCR; TCRdb's copy keeps in-frame clones and lacks some. The sample yields roughly 80,000 clones, around 77% seen once. The receptor was derived from a human donor in a cohort sampled during active COVID-19. The specimen sequenced was peripheral blood. V usage is TRBV19 and J usage is TRBJ1-6; TRBD1 is a possible D gene (6 bases). CDR3 sequence: CASSSPTGRSSYNSPLHF. DNA of the CDR3: TGTGCCAGTAGTTCCCCGACAGGCCGAAGCTCCTATAATTCACCCCTCCACTTT.